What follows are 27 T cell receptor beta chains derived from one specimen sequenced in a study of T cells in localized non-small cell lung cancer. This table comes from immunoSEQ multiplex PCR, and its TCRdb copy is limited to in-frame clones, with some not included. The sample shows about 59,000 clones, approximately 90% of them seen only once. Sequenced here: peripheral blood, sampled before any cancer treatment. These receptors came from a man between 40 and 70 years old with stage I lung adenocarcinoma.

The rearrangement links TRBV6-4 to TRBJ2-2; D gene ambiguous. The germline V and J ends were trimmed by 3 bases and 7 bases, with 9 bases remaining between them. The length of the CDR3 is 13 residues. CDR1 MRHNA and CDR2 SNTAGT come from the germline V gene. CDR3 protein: CASSEIVGGELFF. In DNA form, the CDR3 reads TGTGCCAGCAGTGAAATCGTGGGCGGGGAGCTGTTTTTT.

CDR3 in amino acids: CASSGGLSYNEQFF. The CDR3 DNA is TGTGCCAGCAGTGGCGGCCTCAGCTACAATGAGCAGTTCTTC. V usage is TRBV25-1 and J usage is TRBJ2-1; unclear D gene. Per germline, CDR1 MGHDK and CDR2 SYGVNS. The CDR3 has 14 residues. Trimming took off 4 bases at V and 3 bases at J, with 10 bases between the two ends.

The CDR3 sequence is CASRPTGGGNTIYF. The CDR3, as DNA: TGCGCCAGCAGACCGACAGGGGGAGGAAACACCATATATTTT. The rearrangement joins TRBV4-1 to TRBJ1-3, with TRBD1 matching 9 bases. The CDR3 is 14 residues long. With V trimmed by 6 bases and J by 4 bases, 4 bases remained unmatched. The germline CDR1 and CDR2 sequences are MGHRA and YSYEKL.

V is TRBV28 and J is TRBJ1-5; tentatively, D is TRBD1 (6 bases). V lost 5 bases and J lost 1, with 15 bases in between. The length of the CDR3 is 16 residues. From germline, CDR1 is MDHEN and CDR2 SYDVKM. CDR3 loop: CASSPVQGRSNQPQHF. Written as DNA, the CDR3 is TGTGCCAGCAGTCCCGTCCAGGGGCGGAGCAATCAGCCCCAGCATTTT.

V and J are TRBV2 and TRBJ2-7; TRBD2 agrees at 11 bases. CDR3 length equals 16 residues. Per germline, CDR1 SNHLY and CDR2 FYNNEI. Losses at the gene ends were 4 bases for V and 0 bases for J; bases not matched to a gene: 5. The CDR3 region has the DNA TGTGCCAGCAGTGGTATTCTAGCGGGAGGCTCCTACGAGCAGTACTTC. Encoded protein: CASSGILAGGSYEQYF.

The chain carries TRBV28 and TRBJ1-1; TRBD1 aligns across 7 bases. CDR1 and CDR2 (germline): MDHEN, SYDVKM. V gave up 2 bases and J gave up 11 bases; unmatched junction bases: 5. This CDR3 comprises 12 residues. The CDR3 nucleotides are TGTGCCAGCAGTTTAGTCAGGGGGGTGGCTTTCTTT. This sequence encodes CASSLVRGVAFF.

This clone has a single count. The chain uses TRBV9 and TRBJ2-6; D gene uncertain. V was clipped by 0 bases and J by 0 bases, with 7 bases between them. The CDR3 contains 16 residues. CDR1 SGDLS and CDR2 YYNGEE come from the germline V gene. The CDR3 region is CASSVGLLSGANVLTF. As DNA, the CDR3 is TGTGCCAGCAGCGTAGGCCTGCTCTCTGGGGCCAACGTCCTGACTTTC.

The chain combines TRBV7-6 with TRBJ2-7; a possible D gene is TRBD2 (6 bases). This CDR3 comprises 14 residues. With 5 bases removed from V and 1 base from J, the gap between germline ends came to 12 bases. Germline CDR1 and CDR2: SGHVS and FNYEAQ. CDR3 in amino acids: CASSPVGGSYEQYF. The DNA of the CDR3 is TGTGCCAGCAGCCCCGTCGGGGGATCCTACGAGCAGTACTTC.

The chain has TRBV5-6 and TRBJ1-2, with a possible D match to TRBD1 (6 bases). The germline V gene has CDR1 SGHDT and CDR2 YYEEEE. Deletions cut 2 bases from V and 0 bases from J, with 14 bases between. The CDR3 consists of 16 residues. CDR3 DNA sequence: TGTGCCAGCAGCTTCTTACCCGAGGGGGCTAACTATGGCTACACCTTC. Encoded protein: CASSFLPEGANYGYTF.

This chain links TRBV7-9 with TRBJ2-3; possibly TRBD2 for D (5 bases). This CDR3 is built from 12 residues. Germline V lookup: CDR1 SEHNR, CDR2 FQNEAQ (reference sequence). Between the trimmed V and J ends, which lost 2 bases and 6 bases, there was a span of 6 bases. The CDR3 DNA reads TGTGCCAGCAGCTTATCGGGGGATACGCAGTATTTT. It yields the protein CASSLSGDTQYF.

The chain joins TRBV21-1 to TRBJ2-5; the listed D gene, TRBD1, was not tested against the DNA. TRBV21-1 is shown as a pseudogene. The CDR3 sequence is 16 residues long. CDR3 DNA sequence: TGTGCCAGCAGCACCAACGACACAGGACCACAAGAGACCCAGTACTTC. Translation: CASSTNDTGPQETQYF.

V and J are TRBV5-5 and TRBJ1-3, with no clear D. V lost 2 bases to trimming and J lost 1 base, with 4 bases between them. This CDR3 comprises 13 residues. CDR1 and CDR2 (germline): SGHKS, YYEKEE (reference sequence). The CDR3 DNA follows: TGTGCCAGCAGCTTAAGGTCTGGAAACACCATATATTTT. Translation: CASSLRSGNTIYF.

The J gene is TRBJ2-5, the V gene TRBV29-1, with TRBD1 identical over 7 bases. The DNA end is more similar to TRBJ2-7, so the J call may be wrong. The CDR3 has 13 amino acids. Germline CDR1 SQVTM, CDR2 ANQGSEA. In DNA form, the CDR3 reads TGCAGCGTTCTCATTACAGGGGAATTCGAGCAGTACTTC. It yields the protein CSVLITGEFEQYF.

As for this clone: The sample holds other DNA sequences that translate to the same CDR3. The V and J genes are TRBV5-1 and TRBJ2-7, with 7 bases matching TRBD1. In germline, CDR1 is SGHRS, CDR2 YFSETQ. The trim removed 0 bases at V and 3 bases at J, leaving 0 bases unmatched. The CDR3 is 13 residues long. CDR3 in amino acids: CASSLDRGYEQYF. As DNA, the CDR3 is TGCGCCAGCAGCTTGGACAGGGGCTACGAGCAGTACTTC. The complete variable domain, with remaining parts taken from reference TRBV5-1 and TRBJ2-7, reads KAGVTQTPRYLIKTRGQQVTLSCSPISGHRSVSWYQQTPGQGLQFLFEYFSETQRNKGNFPGRFSGRQFSNSRSEMNVSTLELGDSALYLCASSLDRGYEQYFGPGTRLTVT.

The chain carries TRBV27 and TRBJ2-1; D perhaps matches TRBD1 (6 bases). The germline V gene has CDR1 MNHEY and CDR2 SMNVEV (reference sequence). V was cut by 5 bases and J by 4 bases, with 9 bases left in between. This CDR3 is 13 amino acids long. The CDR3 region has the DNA TGTGCCAGCAGTCTTACAGGGTACAATGAGCAGTTCTTC. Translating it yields CASSLTGYNEQFF.

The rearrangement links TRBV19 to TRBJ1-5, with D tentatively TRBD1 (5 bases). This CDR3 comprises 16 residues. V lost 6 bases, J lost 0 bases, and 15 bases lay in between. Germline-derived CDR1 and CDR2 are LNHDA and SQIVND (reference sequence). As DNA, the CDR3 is TGTGCCAGTAGCCTTCAGACAGTTTATAGCAATCAGCCCCAGCATTTT. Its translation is CASSLQTVYSNQPQHF.

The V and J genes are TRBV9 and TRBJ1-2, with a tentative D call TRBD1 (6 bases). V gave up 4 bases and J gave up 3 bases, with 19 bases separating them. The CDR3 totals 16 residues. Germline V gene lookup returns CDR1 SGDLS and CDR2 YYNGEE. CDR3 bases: TGTGCCAGCAGCATACTTCCCGGGACAAGCGACTATGGCTACACCTTC. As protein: CASSILPGTSDYGYTF. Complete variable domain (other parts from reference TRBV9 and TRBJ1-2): DSGVTQTPKHLITATGQRVTLRCSPRSGDLSVYWYQQSLDQGLQFLIQYYNGEERAKGNILERFSAQQFPDLHSELNLSSLELGDSALYFCASSILPGTSDYGYTFGSGTRLTVV.

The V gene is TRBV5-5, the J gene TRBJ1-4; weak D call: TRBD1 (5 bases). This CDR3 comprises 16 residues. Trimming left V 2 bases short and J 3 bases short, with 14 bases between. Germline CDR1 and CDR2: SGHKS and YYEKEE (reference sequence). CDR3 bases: TGTGCCAGCAGCTTTTTAACAGGTCCGCCTAATGAAAAACTGTTTTTT. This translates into CASSFLTGPPNEKLFF.

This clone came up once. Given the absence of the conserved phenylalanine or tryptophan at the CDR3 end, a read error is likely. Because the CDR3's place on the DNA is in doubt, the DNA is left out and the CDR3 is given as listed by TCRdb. CDR3 residues: CASSYGRGSV. V usage is TRBV6-5 and J usage is TRBJ2-4; the table calls TRBD2, which could not be checked here. Germline V CDR1 and CDR2: MNHEY, SVGAGI. The CDR3 adds up to 10 amino acids, both ends counted.

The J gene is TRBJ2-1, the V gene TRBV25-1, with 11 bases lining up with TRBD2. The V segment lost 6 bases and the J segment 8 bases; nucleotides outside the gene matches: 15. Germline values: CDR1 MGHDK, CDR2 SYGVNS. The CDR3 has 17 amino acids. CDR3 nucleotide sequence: TGTGCCAGCAGGGCGCCAACCGGGACTAGCGGCCGACATGAGCAGTTCTTC. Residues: CASRAPTGTSGRHEQFF.

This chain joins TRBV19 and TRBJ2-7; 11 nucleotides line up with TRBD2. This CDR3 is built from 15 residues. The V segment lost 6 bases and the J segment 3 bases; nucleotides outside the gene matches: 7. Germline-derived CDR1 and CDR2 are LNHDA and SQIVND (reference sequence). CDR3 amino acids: CASRRSGTSGYEQYF. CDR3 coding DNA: TGTGCCAGTAGGCGCTCCGGGACTAGCGGCTACGAGCAGTACTTC.

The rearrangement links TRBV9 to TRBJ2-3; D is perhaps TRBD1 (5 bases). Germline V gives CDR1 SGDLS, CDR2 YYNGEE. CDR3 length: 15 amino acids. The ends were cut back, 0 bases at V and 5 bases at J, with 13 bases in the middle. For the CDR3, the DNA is TGTGCCAGCAGCGTAGATTATAAGGGGCAAGATACGCAGTATTTT. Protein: CASSVDYKGQDTQYF.

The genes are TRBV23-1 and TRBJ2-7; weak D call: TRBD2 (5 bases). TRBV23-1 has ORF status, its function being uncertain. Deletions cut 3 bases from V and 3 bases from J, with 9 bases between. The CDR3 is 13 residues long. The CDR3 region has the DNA TGCGCCAGCAGTCATCTCGGGAACTACGAGCAGTACTTC. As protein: CASSHLGNYEQYF.

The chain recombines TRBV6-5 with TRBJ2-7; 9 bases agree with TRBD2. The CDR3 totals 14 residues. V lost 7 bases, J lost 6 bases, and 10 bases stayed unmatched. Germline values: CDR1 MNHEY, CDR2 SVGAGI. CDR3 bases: TGTGCCAGCATCAATAGCGGGAGTTTGTTCGAGCAGTACTTC. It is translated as CASINSGSLFEQYF.

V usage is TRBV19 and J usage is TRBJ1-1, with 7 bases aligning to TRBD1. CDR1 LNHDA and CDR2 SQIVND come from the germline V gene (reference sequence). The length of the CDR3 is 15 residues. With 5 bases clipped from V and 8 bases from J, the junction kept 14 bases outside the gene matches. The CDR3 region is CASSPPADRASEAFF. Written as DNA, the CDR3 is TGTGCCAGTAGTCCCCCAGCCGACAGGGCATCAGAAGCTTTCTTT.

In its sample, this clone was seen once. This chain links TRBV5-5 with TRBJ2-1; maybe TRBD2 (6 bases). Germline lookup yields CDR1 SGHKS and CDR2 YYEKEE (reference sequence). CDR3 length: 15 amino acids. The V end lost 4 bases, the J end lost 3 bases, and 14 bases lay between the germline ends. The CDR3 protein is CASSLELDYYNEQFF. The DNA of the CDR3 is TGTGCCAGCAGCCTGGAACTGGACTACTACAATGAGCAGTTCTTC. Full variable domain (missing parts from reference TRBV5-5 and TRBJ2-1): DAGVTQSPTHLIKTRGQQVTLRCSPISGHKSVSWYQQVLGQGPQFIFQYYEKEERGRGNFPDRFSARQFPNYSSELNVNALLLGDSALYLCASSLELDYYNEQFFGPGTRLTVL.

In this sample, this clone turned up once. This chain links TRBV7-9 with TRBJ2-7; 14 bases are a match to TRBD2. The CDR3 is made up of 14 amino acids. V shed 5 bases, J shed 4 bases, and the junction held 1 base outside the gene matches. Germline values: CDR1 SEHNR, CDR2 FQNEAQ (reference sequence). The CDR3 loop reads CASSGTSGSYEQYF. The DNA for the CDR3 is TGTGCCAGCAGCGGGACTAGCGGGAGTTACGAGCAGTACTTC.